The 31 T cell receptor beta chains reported below all come from one sample, sequenced in a study of T-cell memory formation after mild COVID-19. TCRdb reprocessed the 5' RACE reads with MiXCR, giving one entry per CDR3 protein. The sample has approximately 500,000 distinct CDR3 sequences, more than 20% seen once. Input material: PBMCs or a T cell subset sorted from them (not recorded which). These receptors came from an adult woman who had mild COVID-19 (a few samples of this study predate the infection). Cell type and time point are not known.

This clonotype was counted many times. The junction shows a germline mismatch at one end, possibly a read error. The chain recombines TRBV6-5 with TRBJ2-1, with 8 bases fitting TRBD2. Germline values: CDR1 MNHEY, CDR2 SVGAGI. The CDR3 has 15 amino acids. CDR3 region: CASSSEHNGLARGVF. CDR3 nucleotides: TGTGCCAGCAGTTCCGAACATAATGGACTAGCCCGCGGGGTCTTC.

This clonotype was seen only a few times. This chain uses TRBV12-3 or TRBV12-4 with TRBJ1-3, with no clear D. This CDR3 is built from 15 residues. Trimming took off 3 bases at V and 2 bases at J, with 11 bases between the two ends. The CDR3, as DNA: TGTGCCAGCAGTTTGGGCCGTCTTACTGGAAACACCATATATTTT. This translates into CASSLGRLTGNTIYF.

The chain uses TRBV3-1 and TRBJ2-1; 8 nucleotides align to TRBD1. V shed 4 bases, J shed 2 bases, and the junction held 4 bases outside the gene matches. The germline gives CDR1 LGHDT, CDR2 YNNKEL (reference sequence). This CDR3 is 15 amino acids long. CDR3 DNA: TGTGCCAGCAGCCCTACAGGGGGACCCTACAATGAGCAGTTCTTC. Translating gives CASSPTGGPYNEQFF.

Many counts were recorded for this clonotype. This chain links TRBV20-1 with TRBJ2-4; 14 positions agree with TRBD2. The CDR3 spans 18 residues. Germline V gives CDR1 DFQATT, CDR2 SNEGSKA (reference sequence). Losses at the gene ends were 3 bases for V and 0 bases for J; bases not matched to a gene: 7. CDR3 protein: CSARKTSGGAEAKNIQYF. CDR3 nucleotides: TGCAGTGCTAGGAAGACTAGCGGGGGGGCGGAAGCCAAAAACATTCAGTACTTC.

This clonotype was seen only a few times. The chain uses TRBV2 and TRBJ2-3, with 7 bases lining up with TRBD1. Germline V gives CDR1 SNHLY, CDR2 FYNNEI. J gave up 0 bases and V 8 bases, and 5 bases lay outside the gene matches. The CDR3 covers 14 residues. CDR3: CASVGTASTDTQYF. Here the CDR3 DNA reads TGTGCCAGCGTAGGGACAGCCAGCACAGATACGCAGTATTTT.

This clonotype was observed a handful of times. This chain joins TRBV5-1 and TRBJ2-1; D is unclear. The CDR3 is 15 amino acids. Germline CDR1 reads SGHRS; CDR2 reads YFSETQ. V lost 0 bases and J lost 4, with 11 bases in between. CDR3 coding DNA: TGCGCCAGCAGCTTGGTAGGTGCAGAATACAATGAGCAGTTCTTC. This sequence encodes CASSLVGAEYNEQFF.

This sequence joins TRBV7-8 and TRBJ2-7; D remains unclear. CDR3 length: 13 amino acids. Germline V gene data show CDR1 as SGHVS and CDR2 as FQNEAQ. Trimming left V 2 bases short and J 4 bases short, with 9 bases between. The CDR3 bases are TGTGCCAGCAGCTTACGTGTGTGGTACGAGCAGTACTTC. Translation: CASSLRVWYEQYF.

Only a few counts were recorded for this clonotype. This chain uses TRBV10-3 with TRBJ2-3; 8 bases fit TRBD2. V shed 0 bases, J shed 3 bases, and the junction held 5 bases outside the gene matches. CDR3 length: 16 amino acids. The germline V gene has CDR1 ENHRY and CDR2 SYGVKD. The CDR3, as DNA: TGTGCCATCAGTGAGTCGACGGGAGGGGGGACAGATACGCAGTATTTT. It translates to CAISESTGGGTDTQYF.

V is TRBV7-8 and J is TRBJ1-4; tentative D call: TRBD1 (6 bases). Germline CDR1 is SGHVS and CDR2 is FQNEAQ. V was trimmed by 6 bases and J by 8 bases, leaving 19 bases between them. The CDR3 has 15 residues. CDR3 sequence (DNA): TGTGCCAGCAGTCTTACAGGGAGCGCTCAAGAAAAACTGTTTTTT. This gives the protein CASSLTGSAQEKLFF.

The chain uses TRBV4-3 and TRBJ1-1; no firm D call. The V and J ends lost 3 bases and 0 bases respectively, with 8 bases between them. Germline CDR1 LGHNA, CDR2 YSLEER. CDR3 length equals 14 residues. The CDR3 nucleotides are TGCGCCAGCAGCCATGGGCTTTTGAACACTGAAGCTTTCTTT. Translation gives CASSHGLLNTEAFF.

This clonotype was counted between two and nine times. This rearrangement joins TRBV20-1 to TRBJ2-7, with 9 bases that match TRBD1. Germline V gene lookup returns CDR1 DFQATT and CDR2 SNEGSKA (reference sequence). Unmatched junction bases numbered 10, after V lost 6 bases and J lost 7 bases. The CDR3 is made up of 13 amino acids. The CDR3 nucleotides read TGCAGTGCACCCCCGGGACAGGGTCGGGAGCAGTACTTC. Its protein is CSAPPGQGREQYF.

In its sample, this clonotype was seen a few times. One end of the junction fails to match germline, which may point to a read error. CDR3 sequence (DNA): TGTGCCAGCAGCCTCGGGGGAGAGCCAAATTTT. This gives the protein CASSLGGEPNF. V is TRBV12-3 or TRBV12-4 and J is TRBJ2-3; TRBD2 is a possible D gene (6 bases). CDR3 length: 11 residues.

The chain joins TRBV29-1 to TRBJ2-7; D remains unclear. CDR1 SQVTM and CDR2 ANQGSEA come from the germline V gene. This CDR3 comprises 12 residues. V lost 0 bases and J lost 3, with 6 bases in between. CDR3 region: CSVEDSGYEQYF. Here the CDR3 DNA reads TGCAGCGTTGAAGATTCGGGCTACGAGCAGTACTTC.

The CDR3, as DNA: TGCGCCAGCAGCTTGGATTCGGCTATCGATGAGCAGTTCTTC. It codes for CASSLDSAIDEQFF. The chain is built from TRBV5-1 and TRBJ2-1; D is ambiguous. CDR1 is SGHRS and CDR2 is YFSETQ in the germline V gene. The V gene lost 0 bases and the J gene lost 8 bases, with 12 bases spanning the gap. The CDR3 totals 14 residues. Drawing the rest from reference TRBV5-1 and TRBJ2-1, the complete variable domain is KAGVTQTPRYLIKTRGQQVTLSCSPISGHRSVSWYQQTPGQGLQFLFEYFSETQRNKGNFPGRFSGRQFSNSRSEMNVSTLELGDSALYLCASSLDSAIDEQFFGPGTRLTVL.

This clonotype has only a few counts. This sequence joins TRBV20-1 and TRBJ1-3, with a weak D call TRBD1 (5 bases). This CDR3 is 13 amino acids long. Germline V gene lookup returns CDR1 DFQATT and CDR2 SNEGSKA (reference sequence). The V end lost 2 bases, the J end lost 8 bases, and 13 bases lay between the germline ends. CDR3 in amino acids: CSARQPGGDTIYF. CDR3 bases: TGCAGTGCTAGACAACCGGGGGGAGACACCATATATTTT.

The chain is built from TRBV5-1 and TRBJ2-3; 8 bases are a match to TRBD2. The CDR3 is 14 amino acids. The germline gives CDR1 SGHRS, CDR2 YFSETQ. Trimming took 0 bases from V and 3 from J; bases not matched to a gene: 0. The CDR3 sequence: CASSLERETDTQYF. The CDR3 nucleotides read TGCGCCAGCAGCTTGGAGCGGGAGACAGATACGCAGTATTTT.

This chain joins TRBV5-1 and TRBJ1-2; D is possibly TRBD1 (6 bases). The CDR3 runs to 14 residues. Per germline, CDR1 SGHRS and CDR2 YFSETQ. With 0 bases removed from V and 4 bases from J, the gap between germline ends came to 10 bases. The DNA for the CDR3 is TGCGCCAGCAGCTTGGAACGGACAGTCTATGGCTACACCTTC. As protein: CASSLERTVYGYTF.

This chain links TRBV11-2 with TRBJ2-5; no reliable D call. Germline values: CDR1 SGHAT, CDR2 FQNNGV. The germline V and J ends were trimmed by 6 bases and 5 bases, with 10 bases remaining between them. This CDR3 is 12 amino acids long. The CDR3 is CASSRNGETQYF. DNA for the CDR3: TGTGCCAGCAGTCGCAATGGGGAGACCCAGTACTTC.

V usage is TRBV27 and J usage is TRBJ1-2, with a possible D match to TRBD1 (5 bases). Trimming stripped 2 bases from V and 8 bases from J, with 12 bases between. Germline-derived CDR1 and CDR2 are MNHEY and SMNVEV (reference sequence). This CDR3 comprises 13 residues. The DNA of the CDR3 is TGTGCCAGCAGTTTAACCTGGGGGGGAGGCTACACCTTC. Amino acid sequence: CASSLTWGGGYTF.

This clonotype was seen a few times. This chain connects TRBV7-2 to TRBJ1-1; 7 bases line up with TRBD1. CDR1 and CDR2 from the germline V gene are SGHTA and FQGNSA. V shed 5 bases and J 3 bases; nucleotides not matched to a gene: 9. There are 15 residues in the CDR3. CDR3 sequence reads: CASSPTGVKDTEAFF. DNA of the CDR3: TGTGCCAGCAGCCCCACAGGGGTAAAGGACACTGAAGCTTTCTTT.

This clonotype was picked up many times. This chain connects TRBV9 to TRBJ2-5, with 10 bases matching TRBD2. This CDR3 has 16 residues. Germline trimming cut 1 base from V and 1 base from J; bases unmatched to any gene: 4. Per the germline V gene, CDR1 is SGDLS and CDR2 is YYNGEE. The CDR3 here is CASSVSERGGQETQYF. The CDR3 DNA follows: TGTGCCAGCAGCGTATCCGAGCGGGGGGGCCAAGAGACCCAGTACTTC.

The chain joins TRBV10-3 to TRBJ1-2; TRBD1 agrees at 9 bases. V dropped 6 bases and J dropped 6; count of bases not matched to a gene: 5. This CDR3 region has 13 residues. Per germline, CDR1 ENHRY and CDR2 SYGVKD. The CDR3 sequence is CAIRGQGGHGYTF. Here the CDR3 DNA reads TGTGCCATCAGGGGACAGGGAGGACATGGCTACACCTTC.

V is TRBV12-3 or TRBV12-4 and J is TRBJ1-2; 7 nucleotides agree with TRBD1. This CDR3 region has 12 residues. V lost 6 bases to trimming and J lost 8 bases; unmatched junction nucleotides: 6. Here the CDR3 DNA reads TGTGCCAGCAGGCAACAGGGGTTCGGCTACACCTTC. It translates to CASRQQGFGYTF.

V is TRBV7-9 and J is TRBJ2-1; D not certain. CDR1 SEHNR and CDR2 FQNEAQ come from the germline V gene (reference sequence). V was shortened by 7 bases and J by 8 bases, with 12 bases between the two germline ends. This CDR3 has 12 amino acids. CDR3 in amino acids: CASTPKLDEQFF. CDR3 in DNA: TGTGCCAGCACCCCTAAACTTGATGAGCAGTTCTTC.

A few counts support this clonotype. This rearrangement joins TRBV5-4 to TRBJ2-7; 7 bases fit TRBD2. The CDR3 is made up of 14 amino acids. The germline CDR1 and CDR2 sequences are SGHNT and YYREEE (reference sequence). The V segment lost 6 bases and the J segment 5 bases; nucleotides outside the gene matches: 11. The CDR3 nucleotides are TGTGCCAGCAACCCGGGGCGGGAGCCGGACGAGCAGTACTTC. Translated, it gives CASNPGREPDEQYF.

This chain uses TRBV29-1 with TRBJ2-7, with 9 bases matching TRBD1. The CDR3 has 15 amino acids. Germline trimming cut 6 bases from V and 7 bases from J; bases unmatched to any gene: 16. Germline CDR1 SQVTM, CDR2 ANQGSEA. CDR3 coding DNA: TGCAGCGTCTACCTTCCGGGACAGGGATTTGGTGAGCAGTACTTC. It specifies CSVYLPGQGFGEQYF.

The V gene is TRBV7-8, the J gene TRBJ2-5; 15 bases fit TRBD2. V lost 2 bases and J lost 3; bases outside the gene matches: 7. The CDR3 totals 18 residues. Looked up from germline, CDR1 is SGHVS and CDR2 is FQNEAQ. CDR3 bases: TGTGCCAGCAGCTTACCCCGATGGACTAGCGGGGGGGAAGAGACCCAGTACTTC. Its protein product is CASSLPRWTSGGEETQYF.

This chain connects TRBV2 to TRBJ1-1, with a weak D call TRBD1 (6 bases). Between the trimmed V and J ends, which lost 2 bases and 7 bases, there was a span of 14 bases. Germline V gene sequence: CDR1 SNHLY, CDR2 FYNNEI. The CDR3 is 14 residues long. The DNA for the CDR3 is TGTGCCAGCAGTGAAAGGCCGGTACAGGGTGAAGCTTTCTTT. It specifies CASSERPVQGEAFF.

The V call is TRBV29-1, the J call TRBJ2-1, with D possibly TRBD2 on 5 matching bases. Trimming took off 3 bases at V and 9 bases at J, with 6 bases between the two ends. Per the germline V gene, CDR1 is SQVTM and CDR2 is ANQGSEA. CDR3 size: 10 residues. CDR3 region: CSVEEVEQFF. For the CDR3, the DNA is TGCAGCGTTGAGGAGGTTGAGCAGTTCTTC.

The V call is TRBV5-1, the J call TRBJ1-1; the match to TRBD1 covers 9 bases. CDR3 length: 16 residues. The germline CDR1 and CDR2 sequences are SGHRS and YFSETQ. Unmatched junction bases numbered 7, after V lost 0 bases and J lost 4 bases. This CDR3 is CASSLDARDRATEAFF. The CDR3 nucleotides read TGCGCCAGCAGCTTGGACGCCAGGGACAGGGCCACTGAAGCTTTCTTT. Based on the CDR3 plus reference TRBV5-1 and TRBJ1-1, the full variable domain is KAGVTQTPRYLIKTRGQQVTLSCSPISGHRSVSWYQQTPGQGLQFLFEYFSETQRNKGNFPGRFSGRQFSNSRSEMNVSTLELGDSALYLCASSLDARDRATEAFFGQGTRLTVV.

This clonotype was detected a few times. This sequence joins TRBV25-1 and TRBJ2-5, with 7 nucleotides matching TRBD1. V gave up 1 base and J gave up 5 bases; unmatched junction bases: 7. The length of the CDR3 is 15 residues. The germline CDR1 and CDR2 sequences are MGHDK and SYGVNS. In DNA, the CDR3 is TGTGCCAGCAGTGAATCAACAGGGGTCGAGGAGACCCAGTACTTC. Protein: CASSESTGVEETQYF.